These T cell receptor beta chains were read from a single sample in a study of cytomegalovirus exposure and HLA in healthy donors. Some clones are missing from TCRdb's copy, which holds only in-frame ones; the method was immunoSEQ multiplex PCR. The data contain 140,000 to 150,000 clones, around 73% of them singletons. The sequencing input was PBMCs. The source is a female donor in good health and CMV-seronegative. Both conserved end residues are part of each CDR3. The order of the fields is V gene, clone size, D gene, J gene, CDR3 protein, CDR3 DNA. D genes are given only for firm matches. Clone sizes are given selectively: once, few, many, or a class where the clone is expanded.

TRBV7-6	few	TRBD2	TRBJ2-1	CASSSQKSGGYSYNEQFF	TGTGCCAGCAGCTCCCAGAAGAGCGGGGGGTACTCCTACAATGAGCAGTTCTTC
TRBV27	once	TRBD2	TRBJ2-5	CASSLTSLQETQYF	TGTGCCAGCAGTTTGACTAGCCTCCAAGAGACCCAGTACTTC
TRBV5-1	few	NA	TRBJ1-6	CASSFEPTTSPLHF	TGCGCCAGCAGCTTTGAACCGACAACTTCACCCCTCCACTTT
TRBV27	NA	NA	TRBJ2-7	CASNSPGEGFLHEQYF	TGTGCCAGCAATTCCCCCGGTGAGGGATTTCTTCACGAGCAGTACTTC
TRBV27	NA	NA	TRBJ2-1	CASSLTRSVYNEQFF	TGTGCCAGCAGTTTAACTAGGTCGGTTTACAATGAGCAGTTCTTC
TRBV7-2	NA	NA	TRBJ1-2	CASSYQGSPYTF	TGTGCCAGCAGCTATCAGGGGTCCCCCTACACCTTC
TRBV5-5	NA	NA	TRBJ2-1	CASSSYTRSYNEQFF	TGTGCCAGCAGCTCGTATACTCGATCCTACAATGAGCAGTTCTTC
TRBV5-1	NA	TRBD2	TRBJ2-5	CASSFLPGGGEETQYF	TGCGCCAGCAGCTTCCTCCCCGGCGGGGGGGAAGAGACCCAGTACTTC
TRBV7-3	NA	TRBD1	TRBJ1-1	CASSYDRVPNTEAFF	TGTGCCAGCAGCTACGACAGGGTCCCGAACACTGAAGCTTTCTTT
TRBV6-1	NA	NA	TRBJ1-1	CASSGSFIRSTEAFF	TGTGCCAGCAGTGGTTCCTTCATCCGGAGCACTGAAGCTTTCTTT
TRBV28	NA	TRBD1	TRBJ2-1	CASSPAPARTGRFDEQFF	TGTGCCAGCAGTCCAGCCCCCGCCCGGACAGGGAGGTTCGATGAGCAGTTCTTC
TRBV7-9	many	TRBD1	TRBJ1-3	CASSLLGTGGGNTIYF	TGTGCCAGCAGCTTGCTCGGGACAGGGGGAGGAAACACCATATATTTT
TRBV21-1	NA	NA	TRBJ1-4	CASSTRGRGNEKLFF	TGTGCCAGCAGCACCAGGGGGCGGGGTAATGAAAAACTGTTTTTT
TRBV5-1	NA	NA	TRBJ2-3	CASSLAAGWSSTDTQYF	TGCGCCAGCAGCTTGGCGGCAGGGTGGTCTAGCACAGATACGCAGTATTTT
TRBV9	NA	TRBD1	TRBJ1-4	CASSATGQWNEKLFF	TGTGCCAGCAGCGCTACGGGACAGTGGAATGAAAAACTGTTTTTT
TRBV13	few	TRBD1	TRBJ1-2	CASSSGQGGGGYTF	TGTGCCAGCAGCTCCGGACAGGGAGGGGGAGGCTACACCTTC
TRBV29-1	few	NA	TRBJ1-1	CSVESGVAEAFF	TGCAGCGTTGAGTCAGGGGTCGCTGAAGCTTTCTTT
TRBV13	NA	NA	TRBJ2-7	CASRGPASYEQYF	TGTGCCTCCCGAGGGCCCGCCTCCTACGAGCAGTACTTC
TRBV28	NA	NA	TRBJ1-1	CASSWGGMNEAFF	TGTGCCAGCAGTTGGGGGGGGATGAATGAAGCTTTCTTT
TRBV7-2	NA	TRBD1	TRBJ1-1	CASSFPGTGPRSEAFF	TGTGCCAGCAGCTTCCCCGGGACAGGGCCACGGAGTGAAGCTTTCTTT
TRBV5-1	NA	NA	TRBJ1-6	CASSLESSYNSPLHF	TGCGCCAGCAGCCTCGAGAGCTCCTATAATTCACCCCTCCACTTT
TRBV6-5	NA	NA	TRBJ1-6	CASSYRAGNSPLHF	TGTGCCAGCAGTTACAGGGCAGGGAATTCACCCCTCCACTTT
TRBV9	NA	TRBD2	TRBJ2-3	CASSLTSGTTDTQYF	TGTGCCAGCAGCTTGACTAGCGGGACCACAGATACGCAGTATTTT
TRBV27	NA	TRBD1	TRBJ1-1	CASRLDRGSGRNTEAFF	TGTGCCAGCAGGCTTGACAGGGGGTCGGGTAGGAACACTGAAGCTTTCTTT
TRBV7-9	NA	TRBD2	TRBJ2-7	CASSLTGTSGTYEQYF	TGTGCCAGCAGCTTGACCGGGACTAGCGGGACCTACGAGCAGTACTTC
TRBV28	NA	NA	TRBJ1-1	CASSFGEGTEAFF	TGTGCCAGCAGTTTCGGGGAAGGCACTGAAGCTTTCTTT
TRBV7-8	NA	TRBD2	TRBJ2-3	CASSLLSGRTDTQYF	TGTGCCAGCAGCTTACTGAGCGGGAGAACAGATACGCAGTATTTT
TRBV5-6	few	TRBD2	TRBJ2-1	CASSLAGRGTSGRDEQFF	TGTGCCAGCAGCTTGGCGGGGCGAGGGACTAGCGGGAGGGATGAGCAGTTCTTC
TRBV28	NA	TRBD1	TRBJ1-2	CASSRTGGGYGYTF	TGTGCCAGCAGTCGGACAGGGGGCGGCTATGGCTACACCTTC
TRBV4-1	once	TRBD1	TRBJ2-7	CASSQTPLLGTGSLAEQYF	TGCGCCAGCAGCCAAACCCCCCTCCTAGGGACAGGGTCTTTAGCCGAGCAGTACTTC